Below are 32 T cell receptor beta chains sequenced from a single sample in a study of regulatory T cells. Study observations and caveats: Hydrophobic residues at CDR3 positions 6 and 7 were enriched in conventional CD4+ T cells of CD3G-deficient patients.

The primer mix had 52 TRBV and 13 TRBJ primers. Using immunoSEQ multiplex PCR, the repertoire was profiled, and TCRdb retains in-frame clones only, with some absent. The table lists around 32,000 clones, about nine tenths of them singletons. These receptors' antigens are unknown. Sequences were obtained from conventional CD4+ T cells sorted from blood. The receptors derive from a person aged 18 to 35 with CD3G deficiency.

The chain couples TRBV5-1 to TRBJ2-2, with 7 bases matching TRBD2. Germline CDR1 SGHRS, CDR2 YFSETQ. J lost 2 bases, V lost 6 bases, and 4 bases had no gene match. The length of the CDR3 is 14 residues. CDR3 loop: CASKPGLNTGELFF. As DNA, the CDR3 is TGCGCCAGCAAACCGGGACTAAACACCGGGGAGCTGTTTTTT.

The chain employs TRBV6-1 and TRBJ2-3; D perhaps matches TRBD2 (5 bases). Germline assignment: CDR1 MNHNS and CDR2 SASEGT. V dropped 8 bases and J dropped 0 bases, with 12 bases sitting between them. The CDR3 loop spans 14 amino acids. The CDR3 bases are TGTGCCAGCTCCAGAAGCGGAAGCACAGATACGCAGTATTTT. This sequence encodes CASSRSGSTDTQYF.

The chain uses TRBV6-1 and TRBJ2-1; possible D gene TRBD2, 5 bases. CDR1 is MNHNS, CDR2 SASEGT, per germline. The CDR3 contains 15 residues. Trimming left V 2 bases short and J 10 bases short, with 18 bases between. The CDR3 here is CASSEPRASRDEQFF. The CDR3 DNA follows: TGTGCCAGCAGTGAACCTCGCGCTAGCCGAGACGAGCAGTTCTTC.

This clone was counted only a few times. J is TRBJ2-1 and V is TRBV7-9; 11 bases line up with TRBD2. The CDR3 is made up of 15 amino acids. Germline CDR1 SEHNR, CDR2 FQNEAQ (reference sequence). V was pared by 2 bases and J by 7 bases, with 4 bases of the junction left unmatched. The CDR3 sequence is CASSLFSGRDNEQFF. Here the CDR3 DNA reads TGTGCCAGCAGCTTATTTAGCGGGAGGGATAATGAGCAGTTCTTC.

This chain links TRBV6-5 with TRBJ2-1; TRBD2 aligns across 10 bases. Germline V lookup: CDR1 MNHEY, CDR2 SVGAGI. This CDR3 contains 13 residues. J lost 7 bases, V lost 11 bases, and 8 bases had no gene match. CDR3 loop: CAARMTSGNEQFF. The CDR3 coding sequence is TGTGCCGCTAGGATGACTAGCGGGAATGAGCAGTTCTTC.

This clone has only one observation. This chain connects TRBV10-3 to TRBJ2-7; D is tentatively TRBD1 or TRBD2 (5 bases each). The V gene's germline CDR1 is ENHRY and CDR2 SYGVKD. This CDR3 region has 11 residues. Trimming took 2 bases from V and 6 from J, leaving 5 bases between them. The CDR3 loop reads CAISEGGEQYF. DNA for the CDR3: TGTGCCATCAGTGAGGGGGGCGAGCAGTACTTC.

This chain connects TRBV10-3 to TRBJ2-1; 14 bases are a match to TRBD2. Germline assignment: CDR1 ENHRY and CDR2 SYGVKD. Losses at the gene ends were 4 bases for V and 8 bases for J; bases not matched to a gene: 10. This CDR3 has 17 residues. The CDR3 protein is CAISVRLAGGPKDEQFF. The DNA of the CDR3 is TGTGCCATCAGTGTCAGACTAGCGGGAGGGCCTAAGGATGAGCAGTTCTTC.

This sequence joins TRBV5-5 and TRBJ1-2; D remains unclear. The germline V gene has CDR1 SGHKS and CDR2 YYEKEE (reference sequence). CDR3 length: 14 amino acids. Trimming removed 3 bases at V and 9 bases at J, with 18 bases between. The CDR3 region has the DNA TGTGCCAGCAGCTACGACATGTCGACCAAGCGCTACACCTTC. Amino acids: CASSYDMSTKRYTF.

The rearrangement links TRBV7-9 to TRBJ2-1; the D call may be TRBD1 or TRBD2 (6 bases each). Trimming left V 5 bases short and J 4 bases short, with 15 bases between. CDR1 and CDR2 from the germline V gene are SEHNR and FQNEAQ (reference sequence). The CDR3 covers 15 residues. The CDR3 loop reads CASSRLGGYYNEQFF. The CDR3 coding sequence is TGTGCCAGCAGCCGACTAGGGGGTTATTACAATGAGCAGTTCTTC.

The chain has TRBV21-1 and TRBJ2-3; the table gives TRBD2 as D, unverified against the DNA. TRBV21-1 is deemed a pseudogene. The CDR3 length is 17 residues. CDR3 nucleotide sequence: TGTGCCAGCAACACCGGGACTAGCGGGAGGAGCGCAGATACGCAGTATTTT. Its protein is CASNTGTSGRSADTQYF.

The genes are TRBV28 and TRBJ2-1; 9 nucleotides agree with TRBD2. V lost 5 bases to trimming and J lost 4 bases; unmatched junction nucleotides: 15. Germline V gene lookup returns CDR1 MDHEN and CDR2 SYDVKM. CDR3 length: 18 residues. The CDR3 coding sequence is TGTGCCAGCAGTAGGGGACTAGCCTCCCAAATAAAATACAATGAGCAGTTCTTC. Translating it yields CASSRGLASQIKYNEQFF.

V and J are TRBV6-1 and TRBJ2-1; 7 bases fit TRBD1. With V trimmed by 4 bases and J by 1 base, 4 bases remained unmatched. The CDR3 extends over 15 amino acids. Germline V gene data show CDR1 as MNHNS and CDR2 as SASEGT. The CDR3 coding sequence is TGTGCCAGCAGTGTCCAGGGGGATTCCTACAATGAGCAGTTCTTC. It encodes CASSVQGDSYNEQFF.

The rearrangement uses TRBV19 and TRBJ1-2; weak D call: TRBD1 (5 bases). V was clipped by 5 bases and J by 2 bases, with 12 bases between them. This CDR3 is 14 amino acids long. Germline CDR1 LNHDA, CDR2 SQIVND (reference sequence). CDR3 nucleotides: TGTGCCAGTAGTCTTCGACAGAGAAACTATGGCTACACCTTC. Translation gives CASSLRQRNYGYTF.

This rearrangement joins TRBV6-1 to TRBJ2-3; D ambiguous. This CDR3 has 13 amino acids. V gave up 2 bases and J gave up 6 bases, with 9 bases separating them. Looked up from germline, CDR1 is MNHNS and CDR2 is SASEGT. CDR3 sequence reads: CASSETGRDTQYF. CDR3 sequence (DNA): TGTGCCAGCAGTGAAACTGGCCGGGATACGCAGTATTTT.

The rearrangement uses TRBV18 and TRBJ1-2; 7 positions match TRBD1. CDR3 length equals 12 residues. The ends lost 4 bases at V and 7 bases at J; junction bases unmatched: 3. Per germline, CDR1 KGHSH and CDR2 LQKENI. The CDR3 here is CASSLQGGGYTF. The CDR3 bases are TGTGCCAGCTCACTCCAGGGGGGTGGCTACACCTTC.

The chain joins TRBV15 to TRBJ2-5; perhaps TRBD2 as D (6 bases). The CDR3 totals 13 residues. Germline V gene lookup returns CDR1 LNHNV and CDR2 YYDKDF (reference sequence). V lost 4 bases to trimming and J lost 4 bases, with 10 bases between them. The CDR3 loop reads CATSMGGRETQYF. The CDR3 DNA follows: TGTGCCACCAGCATGGGAGGCAGAGAGACCCAGTACTTC.

This clone was detected only once. This chain links TRBV7-9 with TRBJ2-1; TRBD2 matches 9 bases. The trim removed 6 bases at V and 13 bases at J, leaving 4 bases unmatched. The CDR3 has 11 residues. Germline V gives CDR1 SEHNR, CDR2 FQNEAQ (reference sequence). The DNA of the CDR3 is TGTGCCAGCAGTTCCGGGACTAGCCAGTTCTTC. Translated, it gives CASSSGTSQFF.

This chain connects TRBV4-1 to TRBJ2-7; weak D call: TRBD1 (6 bases). This CDR3 is 15 amino acids long. V lost 1 base and J lost 3, with 13 bases in between. The V gene's germline CDR1 is MGHRA and CDR2 YSYEKL. The CDR3 nucleotides are TGCGCCAGCAGCCAAGTGACAGGCCAGGGCTACGAGCAGTACTTC. The encoded protein is CASSQVTGQGYEQYF.

The rearrangement uses TRBV7-2 and TRBJ1-2; 7 positions agree with TRBD1. J gave up 8 bases and V 6 bases, and 18 bases lay outside the gene matches. The CDR3 sequence is 16 residues long. CDR1 is SGHTA and CDR2 is FQGNSA in the germline V gene. This CDR3 reads CASRRPGRGPAGGYTF. For the CDR3, the DNA is TGTGCCAGCAGGCGCCCCGGGAGGGGGCCAGCAGGAGGCTACACCTTC.

The genes are TRBV6-1 and TRBJ2-3, with a tentative D call TRBD2 (7 bases). The CDR3 is 13 residues long. The germline V gene has CDR1 MNHNS and CDR2 SASEGT. Deletions cut 6 bases from V and 9 bases from J, with 16 bases between. The CDR3 coding sequence is TGTGCCAGCAGGGGGGGGCAGTTGGTAACGCAGTATTTT. Encoded protein: CASRGGQLVTQYF.

The rearrangement uses TRBV5-1 and TRBJ2-1, with D tentatively TRBD1 (5 bases). Germline V gene lookup returns CDR1 SGHRS and CDR2 YFSETQ. The CDR3 has 12 residues. V lost 4 bases to trimming and J lost 10 bases, with 12 bases between them. The chain's CDR3 is CASSLTVREQFF. CDR3 DNA: TGCGCCAGCAGCCTGACAGTAAGGGAGCAGTTCTTC.

This chain uses TRBV6-1 with TRBJ1-5; D is unclear. Germline V gene lookup returns CDR1 MNHNS and CDR2 SASEGT. The germline V and J ends were trimmed by 2 bases and 0 bases, with 8 bases remaining between them. This CDR3 spans 15 amino acids. This CDR3 reads CASSEYWGSNQPQHF. The CDR3 nucleotides are TGTGCCAGCAGTGAATACTGGGGTAGCAATCAGCCCCAGCATTTT.

The chain has TRBV9 and TRBJ2-4; D is possibly TRBD1 (5 bases). Per germline, CDR1 SGDLS and CDR2 YYNGEE. CDR3 length: 17 residues. V shed 0 bases and J shed 0 bases, with 13 bases lying between them. In DNA form, the CDR3 reads TGTGCCAGCAGCGTAGGGCCCCTAAGGGGAGCCAAAAACATTCAGTACTTC. This gives the protein CASSVGPLRGAKNIQYF.

CDR3 in amino acids: CASSWGQGSTDTQYF. CDR3 nucleotide sequence: TGTGCCAGCTCGTGGGGCCAGGGGAGCACAGATACGCAGTATTTT. The V call is TRBV6-1, the J call TRBJ2-3, with a tentative D call TRBD1 (6 bases). The CDR3 sequence is 15 residues long. Germline V CDR1 and CDR2: MNHNS, SASEGT. V lost 8 bases and J 0 bases, leaving 15 bases between the germline ends.

This sequence joins TRBV18 and TRBJ1-1; the D gene is possibly TRBD1 (6 bases). This CDR3 is 13 amino acids long. V shed 4 bases and J shed 3 bases, with 9 bases lying between them. CDR1 is KGHSH, CDR2 LQKENI, per germline. The DNA of the CDR3 is TGTGCCAGCTCACAGGGGGTGGACACTGAAGCTTTCTTT. Translating it yields CASSQGVDTEAFF.

The CDR3 DNA reads as TGTGCCAGCAGTTCTTTCAGGAGCCCCACAGATACGCAGTATTTT. Its translation: CASSSFRSPTDTQYF. The rearrangement uses TRBV28 and TRBJ2-3; D gene uncertain. Trimming took off 4 bases at V and 2 bases at J, with 13 bases between the two ends. The CDR3 totals 15 residues. Per the germline V gene, CDR1 is MDHEN and CDR2 is SYDVKM.

This sequence joins TRBV4-1 and TRBJ2-4; 8 positions match TRBD1. V was clipped by 2 bases and J by 0 bases; unmatched bases: 3. CDR1 and CDR2 from the germline V gene are MGHRA and YSYEKL. This CDR3 region has 16 residues. The CDR3 DNA is TGCGCCAGCAGCCAAAGACAGGGGAAAGCCAAAAACATTCAGTACTTC. This gives the protein CASSQRQGKAKNIQYF.

This chain uses TRBV19 with TRBJ2-7, with D unresolved. V was shortened by 2 bases and J by 2 bases, with 13 bases between the two germline ends. The CDR3 sequence is 15 residues long. Germline V CDR1 and CDR2: LNHDA, SQIVND (reference sequence). The CDR3 coding sequence is TGTGCCAGTAGTATAAGGGCGGAATTCCCCTACGAGCAGTACTTC. Its protein is CASSIRAEFPYEQYF. The full variable domain, rest sourced from reference TRBV19 and TRBJ2-7, is DGGITQSPKYLFRKEGQNVTLSCEQNLNHDAMYWYRQDPGQGLRLIYYSQIVNDFQKGDIAEGYSVSREKKESFPLTVTSAQKNPTAFYLCASSIRAEFPYEQYFGPGTRLTVT.

This clone was observed once. V usage is TRBV5-1 and J usage is TRBJ2-3; possible D gene TRBD2, 6 bases. V was clipped by 5 bases and J by 2 bases, with 12 bases between them. Germline V gene data show CDR1 as SGHRS and CDR2 as YFSETQ. The CDR3 covers 14 residues. CDR3: CASSIGGPTDTQYF. DNA of the CDR3: TGCGCCAGCAGTATCGGGGGACCCACAGATACGCAGTATTTT. Filled out from reference TRBV5-1 and TRBJ2-3, the complete variable domain reads KAGVTQTPRYLIKTRGQQVTLSCSPISGHRSVSWYQQTPGQGLQFLFEYFSETQRNKGNFPGRFSGRQFSNSRSEMNVSTLELGDSALYLCASSIGGPTDTQYFGPGTRLTVL.

V usage is TRBV7-8 and J usage is TRBJ2-7; D is unclear. Per germline, CDR1 SGHVS and CDR2 FQNEAQ. V was trimmed by 1 base and J by 2 bases, leaving 9 bases between them. This CDR3 is built from 14 residues. The CDR3 nucleotides are TGTGCCAGCAGCTTAGTACACGGACCCTACGAGCAGTACTTC. Protein sequence: CASSLVHGPYEQYF.

The chain carries TRBV29-1 and TRBJ1-5; the D is unclear. CDR1 and CDR2 (germline): SQVTM, ANQGSEA. This CDR3 contains 13 residues. V lost 6 bases and J 0 bases, leaving 9 bases between the germline ends. DNA for the CDR3: TGCAGCGTGCAGCGGGATAGCAATCAGCCCCAGCATTTT. Its translation is CSVQRDSNQPQHF.

The V gene is TRBV4-1, the J gene TRBJ2-7; weak D call: TRBD2 (5 bases). This CDR3 region has 14 residues. Germline lookup yields CDR1 MGHRA and CDR2 YSYEKL. Trimming removed 3 bases at V and 2 bases at J, with 11 bases between. Here the CDR3 DNA reads TGCGCCAGCAGCCATCCAACTAGTCCCTACGAGCAGTACTTC. This translates into CASSHPTSPYEQYF.